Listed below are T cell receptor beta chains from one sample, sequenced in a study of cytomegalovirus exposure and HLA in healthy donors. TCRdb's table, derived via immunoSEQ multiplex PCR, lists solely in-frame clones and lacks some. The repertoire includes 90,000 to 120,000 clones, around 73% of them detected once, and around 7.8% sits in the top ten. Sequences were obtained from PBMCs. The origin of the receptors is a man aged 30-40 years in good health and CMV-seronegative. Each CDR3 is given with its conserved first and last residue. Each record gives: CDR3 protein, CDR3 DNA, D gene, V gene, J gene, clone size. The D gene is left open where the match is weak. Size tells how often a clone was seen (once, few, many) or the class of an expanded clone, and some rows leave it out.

CASQHRGPDEQFF	TGTGCCAGCCAGCACAGGGGGCCGGATGAGCAGTTCTTC	TRBD1	TRBV27	TRBJ2-1	.
CASSLDRNTGELFF	TGTGCCAGCAGCCTGGACAGGAACACCGGGGAGCTGTTTTTT	.	TRBV7-8	TRBJ2-2	.
CASSTGQGANEQYF	TGTGCCAGCAGCACGGGACAGGGGGCGAACGAGCAGTACTTC	.	TRBV21-1	TRBJ2-7	.
CASSPGSGYEQYF	TGCGCCAGCAGTCCGGGGTCGGGCTACGAGCAGTACTTC	.	TRBV10-1	TRBJ2-7	.
CASSSQGGTVKTQYF	TGTGCCAGCAGCTCCCAAGGCGGGACAGTAAAGACCCAGTACTTC	.	TRBV7-9	TRBJ2-5	.
CASRTSGRGTDTQYF	TGTGCCTCACGTACTAGCGGGAGGGGCACAGATACGCAGTATTTT	TRBD2	TRBV30	TRBJ2-3	few
CAISDPRQTPYNEQFF	TGTGCCATCAGTGATCCAAGACAGACCCCGTACAATGAGCAGTTCTTC	.	TRBV10-3	TRBJ2-1	.
CASSSSGQTLSYEQYF	.	.	TRBV28	TRBJ2-7	few
CARSLGKCVAGVSYEQYF	TGTGCCAGAAGCTTGGGTAAGTGCGTAGCGGGAGTCTCCTACGAGCAGTACTTC	TRBD2	TRBV5-3	TRBJ2-7	few
CATQNPSRSGSYEQYF	TGTGCCACACAGAACCCAAGCCGATCAGGATCCTACGAGCAGTACTTC	.	TRBV11-2	TRBJ2-7	.
CASSSGENTEAFF	TGCGCCAGCAGCTCGGGGGAGAACACTGAAGCTTTCTTT	.	TRBV5-1	TRBJ1-1	.
CAILNSGTGKNEQYF	TGTGCCATTCTTAACAGCGGGACAGGGAAGAACGAGCAGTACTTC	TRBD1	TRBV6-4	TRBJ2-7	.
CASSYLRLLTDTQYF	TGTGCCAGCAGTTACTTGAGGTTACTCACAGATACGCAGTATTTT	.	TRBV6-5	TRBJ2-3	.
CAWSVTLAGEYNEQFF	TGTGCCTGGAGTGTAACCCTAGCGGGGGAATACAATGAGCAGTTCTTC	TRBD2	TRBV30	TRBJ2-1	.
CASSPGGKGYTF	TGTGCCAGCAGCCCCGGGGGGAAGGGCTACACCTTC	.	TRBV6-5	TRBJ1-2	.
CASSLSPNSNTEAFF	TGCGCCAGCAGCTTGAGCCCAAACTCGAACACTGAAGCTTTCTTT	.	TRBV5-1	TRBJ1-1	.
CASSPGFYEQYF	TGTGCCAGCAGTCCGGGATTCTACGAGCAGTACTTC	.	TRBV6-6	TRBJ2-7	once
CVRSLTSGREYF	TGTGTCAGAAGCTTAACTAGCGGGAGGGAGTATTTT	.	TRBV7-5	TRBJ2-3	.
CASSLVREGEETQYF	TGTGCCAGCAGCTTAGTGCGGGAGGGTGAAGAGACCCAGTACTTC	TRBD2	TRBV11-2	TRBJ2-5	.
CASSARGTSGNTIYF	TGTGCCAGCAGCGCGCGGGGGACCTCTGGAAACACCATATATTTT	.	TRBV9	TRBJ1-3	.
CATSGDSSNYGYTF	TGTGCCACCAGCGGGGACAGCTCAAACTATGGCTACACCTTC	TRBD1	TRBV15	TRBJ1-2	.
CASSQGGGRYGYTF	TGTGCCAGCAGCCAAGGTGGGGGCCGCTATGGCTACACCTTC	.	TRBV4-2	TRBJ1-2	.
CASSPGTGRVEQYF	TGTGCCAGCAGTCCCGGGACAGGGAGAGTCGAGCAGTACTTC	TRBD1	TRBV28	TRBJ2-7	.
CASSLVVGATDTQYF	TGCGCCAGCAGCTTGGTAGTCGGAGCCACAGATACGCAGTATTTT	.	TRBV5-1	TRBJ2-3	once
CASSLAESLSSYEQYF	TGTGCCAGCAGCTTAGCGGAGAGTCTTAGCTCCTACGAGCAGTACTTC	.	TRBV7-9	TRBJ2-7	.
CASSPPNSGASSYTF	TGTGCCAGCTCACCCCCGAACTCAGGGGCCAGTAGCTACACCTTC	.	TRBV18	TRBJ1-2	few
CASRTGGRGQPQHF	TGTGCCAGCCGAACAGGGGGAAGAGGGCAGCCCCAGCATTTT	TRBD1	TRBV27	TRBJ1-5	.
CASSLPRTRNTGELFF	TGCGCCAGCAGCCTCCCCAGGACACGAAACACCGGGGAGCTGTTTTTT	.	TRBV4-1	TRBJ2-2	.
CASSDLRGDSTDTQYF	TGTGCCAGCAGCGACCTCAGAGGGGACTCCACAGATACGCAGTATTTT	.	TRBV9	TRBJ2-3	.
CASSKQTGVTETQYF	TGTGCCAGCAGCAAACAGACAGGGGTTACGGAGACCCAGTACTTC	TRBD1	TRBV9	TRBJ2-5	.
CASSHRGQKIYEQYF	TGTGCCAGCAGCCATAGGGGACAGAAGATCTACGAGCAGTACTTC	TRBD1	TRBV7-2	TRBJ2-7	few
CASSPAMTGNTEAFF	TGCGCCAGCAGCCCGGCAATGACGGGGAACACTGAAGCTTTCTTT	.	TRBV5-1	TRBJ1-1	.
CASSSGQGGHNEQFF	TGCGCCAGCAGCTCTGGACAGGGCGGACACAATGAGCAGTTCTTC	TRBD1	TRBV5-1	TRBJ2-1	few
CASSPGGRPYEQYF	TGTGCCAGCAGCCCCGGGGGTCGCCCCTACGAGCAGTACTTC	.	TRBV7-9	TRBJ2-7	.
CASSGWSGRALDEQFF	TGTGCCAGCAGCGGATGGAGCGGGAGGGCCTTGGATGAGCAGTTCTTC	TRBD2	TRBV7-6	TRBJ2-1	once
CASRGGGPYNEQFF	TGTGCCAGTCGAGGGGGAGGGCCGTACAATGAGCAGTTCTTC	.	TRBV19	TRBJ2-1	.
CASSLGRPGNNQPQHF	TGTGCCAGCAGCTTAGGACGGCCAGGTAACAATCAGCCCCAGCATTTT	.	TRBV7-2	TRBJ1-5	once
CASSRDSANTGELFF	TGCGCCAGCAGTCGGGACTCTGCGAACACCGGGGAGCTGTTTTTT	.	TRBV10-1	TRBJ2-2	.
CASTKRQGAINEQFF	TGTGCCAGCACCAAGAGACAGGGGGCCATCAATGAGCAGTTCTTC	TRBD1	TRBV6-5	TRBJ2-1	.
CASSFLPSGGNEQFF	TGCGCCAGCAGCTTCTTGCCTAGCGGGGGAAATGAGCAGTTCTTC	TRBD2	TRBV5-1	TRBJ2-1	.
CSGGEMSDTQYF	TGCAGCGGGGGCGAAATGTCAGATACGCAGTATTTT	.	TRBV29-1	TRBJ2-3	.
CSSLSSGNTIYF	TGTTCCAGCCTTAGCTCTGGAAACACCATATATTTT	.	TRBV7-9	TRBJ1-3	.
CASSTIATGVLSSGTGELFF	TGTGCCAGCAGCACCATAGCAACAGGGGTATTATCGTCGGGCACCGGGGAGCTGTTTTTT	.	TRBV21-1	TRBJ2-2	few